This TCR beta chain comes out of a study of shared clonotypes between healthy human individuals. Findings of the study overall: Memory subsets generally showed smaller estimated richness than naive subsets did. The naive CD4 repertoires of a handful of donors were compared, and approximately 5% of clonotypes were shared.

All donors were Caucasian adults living in Nashville, Tennessee. On this clone itself: Antigen unknown.

In the original processing: As immunoSEQ supplied junction-only sequences (without quality scores), filtering differed. Clones were sequenced by immunoSEQ multiplex PCR, and TCRdb holds only the in-frame ones, with some missing. The V and J calls and clone size are taken from that table; D and trimming were inferred from the DNA. The sample comprises about 1.5 million clones, 95% to 99% of which are singletons, and approximately 0.45% rests with the top ten. The junction had 12 bases not matched to a gene; V was cut back by 6 bases and J by 6 bases. The CDR3 loop spans 15 amino acids. Germline V gene lookup returns CDR1 MDHEN and CDR2 SYDVKM.

The sequenced material came from naive CD4+ T cells sorted from blood. The subset here: CD45RA+ positively selected. V usage is TRBV28 and J usage is TRBJ2-3; 7 bases are shared with TRBD1. This receptor was identified in a man aged 25 to 45 in good health. The chain's CDR3 is CASRTTGAARDTQYF. CDR3 nucleotides: TGTGCCAGCAGGACCACAGGGGCCGCAAGGGATACGCAGTATTTT.